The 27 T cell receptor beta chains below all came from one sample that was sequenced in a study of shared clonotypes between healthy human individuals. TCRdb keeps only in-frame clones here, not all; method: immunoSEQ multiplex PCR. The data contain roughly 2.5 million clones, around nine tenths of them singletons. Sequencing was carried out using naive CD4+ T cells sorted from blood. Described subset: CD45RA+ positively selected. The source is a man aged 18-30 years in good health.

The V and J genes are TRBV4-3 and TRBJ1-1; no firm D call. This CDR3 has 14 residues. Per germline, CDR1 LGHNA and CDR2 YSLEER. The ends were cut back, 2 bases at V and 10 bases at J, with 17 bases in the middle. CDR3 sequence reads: CASSQTTARDGAFF. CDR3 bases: TGCGCCAGCAGCCAAACGACGGCTCGCGACGGAGCTTTCTTT.

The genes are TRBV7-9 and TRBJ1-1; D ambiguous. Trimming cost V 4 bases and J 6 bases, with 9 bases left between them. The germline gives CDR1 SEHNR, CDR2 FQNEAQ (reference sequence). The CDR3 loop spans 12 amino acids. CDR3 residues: CASSSDVPEAFF. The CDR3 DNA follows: TGTGCCAGCAGCTCGGACGTCCCTGAAGCTTTCTTT.

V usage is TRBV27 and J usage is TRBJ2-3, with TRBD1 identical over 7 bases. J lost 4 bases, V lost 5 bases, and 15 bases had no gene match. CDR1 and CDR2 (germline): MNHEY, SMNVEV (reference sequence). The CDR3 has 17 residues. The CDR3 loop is CASSPLGQGVFADTQYF. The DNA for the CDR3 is TGTGCCAGCAGTCCGCTGGGGCAGGGGGTCTTCGCAGATACGCAGTATTTT.

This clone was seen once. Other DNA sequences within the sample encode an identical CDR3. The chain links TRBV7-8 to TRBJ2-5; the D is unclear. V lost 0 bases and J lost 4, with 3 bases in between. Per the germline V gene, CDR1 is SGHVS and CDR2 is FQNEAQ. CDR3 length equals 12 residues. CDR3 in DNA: TGTGCCAGCAGCTTAGCTCCAGAGACCCAGTACTTC. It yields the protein CASSLAPETQYF.

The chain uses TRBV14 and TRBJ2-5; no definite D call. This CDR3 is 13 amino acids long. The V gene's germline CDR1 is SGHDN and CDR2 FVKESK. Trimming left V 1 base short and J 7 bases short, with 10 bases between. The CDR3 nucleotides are TGTGCCAGCAGCCAAGTCCCTTTAGGGACCCAGTACTTC. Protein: CASSQVPLGTQYF.

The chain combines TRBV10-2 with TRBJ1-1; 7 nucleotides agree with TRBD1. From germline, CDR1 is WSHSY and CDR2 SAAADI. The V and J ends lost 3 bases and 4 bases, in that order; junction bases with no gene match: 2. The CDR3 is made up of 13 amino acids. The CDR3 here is CASSEQGLTEAFF. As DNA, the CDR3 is TGCGCCAGCAGTGAACAGGGGCTCACTGAAGCTTTCTTT.

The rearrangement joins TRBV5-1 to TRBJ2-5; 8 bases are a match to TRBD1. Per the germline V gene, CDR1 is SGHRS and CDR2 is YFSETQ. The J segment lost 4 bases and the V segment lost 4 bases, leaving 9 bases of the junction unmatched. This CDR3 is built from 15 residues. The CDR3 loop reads CASSPTGAKLETQYF. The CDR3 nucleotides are TGCGCCAGCAGCCCGACAGGGGCCAAGTTAGAGACCCAGTACTTC.

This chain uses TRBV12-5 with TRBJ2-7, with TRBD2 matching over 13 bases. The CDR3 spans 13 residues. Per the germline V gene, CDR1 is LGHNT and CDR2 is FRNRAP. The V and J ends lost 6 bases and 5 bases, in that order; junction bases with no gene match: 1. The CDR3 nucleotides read TGTGCTAGTGGGGGACTAGCGGGGAACGAGCAGTACTTC. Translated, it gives CASGGLAGNEQYF.

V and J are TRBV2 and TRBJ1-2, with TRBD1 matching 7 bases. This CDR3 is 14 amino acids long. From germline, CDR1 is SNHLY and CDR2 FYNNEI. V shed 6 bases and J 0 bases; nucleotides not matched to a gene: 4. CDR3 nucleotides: TGTGCCAGCAGACCCGACAGGGCTAACTATGGCTACACCTTC. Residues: CASRPDRANYGYTF.

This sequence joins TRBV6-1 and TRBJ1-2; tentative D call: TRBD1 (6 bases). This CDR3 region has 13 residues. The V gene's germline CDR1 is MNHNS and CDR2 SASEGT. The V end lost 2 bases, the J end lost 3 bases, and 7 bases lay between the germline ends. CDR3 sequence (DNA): TGTGCCAGCAGTGAATCAGGGGACTATGGCTACACCTTC. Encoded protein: CASSESGDYGYTF.

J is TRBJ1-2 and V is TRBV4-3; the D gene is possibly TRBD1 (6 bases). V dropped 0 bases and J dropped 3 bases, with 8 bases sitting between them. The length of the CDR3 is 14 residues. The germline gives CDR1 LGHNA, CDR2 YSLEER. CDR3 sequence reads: CASSQDRTDYGYTF. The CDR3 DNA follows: TGCGCCAGCAGCCAAGATAGGACAGACTATGGCTACACCTTC.

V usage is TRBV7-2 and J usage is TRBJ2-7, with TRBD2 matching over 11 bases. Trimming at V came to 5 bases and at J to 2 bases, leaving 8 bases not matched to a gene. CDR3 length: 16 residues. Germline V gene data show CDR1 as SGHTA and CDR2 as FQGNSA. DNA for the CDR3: TGTGCCAGCAGCGTAGAGGGGACTAGCGGAACCTACGAGCAGTACTTC. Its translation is CASSVEGTSGTYEQYF.

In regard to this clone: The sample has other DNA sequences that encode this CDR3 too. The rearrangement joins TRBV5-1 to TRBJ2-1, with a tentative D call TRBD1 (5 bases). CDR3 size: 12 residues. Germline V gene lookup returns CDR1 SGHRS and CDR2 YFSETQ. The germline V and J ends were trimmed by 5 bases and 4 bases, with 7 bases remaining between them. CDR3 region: CASSPGYNEQFF. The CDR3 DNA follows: TGCGCCAGCAGTCCAGGGTACAATGAGCAGTTCTTC.

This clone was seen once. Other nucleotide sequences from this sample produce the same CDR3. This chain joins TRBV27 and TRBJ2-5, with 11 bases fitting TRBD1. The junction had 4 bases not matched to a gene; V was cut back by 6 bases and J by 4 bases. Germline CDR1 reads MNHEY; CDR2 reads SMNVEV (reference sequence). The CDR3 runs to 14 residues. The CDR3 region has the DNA TGTGCCAGCAGCCCTGGGACAGGGGGAGAGACCCAGTACTTC. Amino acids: CASSPGTGGETQYF.

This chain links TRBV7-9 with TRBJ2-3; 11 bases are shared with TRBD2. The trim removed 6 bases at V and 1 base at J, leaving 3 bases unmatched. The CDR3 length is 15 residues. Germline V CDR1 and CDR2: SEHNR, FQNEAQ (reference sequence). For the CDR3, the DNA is TGTGCCAGCAGATTGACTAGCGGGGGCACAGATACGCAGTATTTT. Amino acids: CASRLTSGGTDTQYF.

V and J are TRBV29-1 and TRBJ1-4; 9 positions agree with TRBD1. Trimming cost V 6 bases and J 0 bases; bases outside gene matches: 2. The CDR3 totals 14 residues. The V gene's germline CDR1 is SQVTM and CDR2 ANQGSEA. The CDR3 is CSVGQGATNEKLFF. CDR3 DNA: TGCAGCGTGGGACAGGGAGCAACTAATGAAAAACTGTTTTTT.

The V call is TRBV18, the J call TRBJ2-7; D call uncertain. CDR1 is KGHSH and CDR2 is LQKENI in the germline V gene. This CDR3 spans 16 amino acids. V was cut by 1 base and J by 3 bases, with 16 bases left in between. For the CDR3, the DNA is TGTGCCAGCTCACCACTTGAGGCTAACCATTACTACGAGCAGTACTTC. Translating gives CASSPLEANHYYEQYF.

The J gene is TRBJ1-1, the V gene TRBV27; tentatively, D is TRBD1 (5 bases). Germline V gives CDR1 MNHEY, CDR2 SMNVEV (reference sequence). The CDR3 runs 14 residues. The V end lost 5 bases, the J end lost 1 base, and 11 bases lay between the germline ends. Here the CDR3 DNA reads TGTGCCAGCAGTGTGTGGGGGACGAACACTGAAGCTTTCTTT. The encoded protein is CASSVWGTNTEAFF.

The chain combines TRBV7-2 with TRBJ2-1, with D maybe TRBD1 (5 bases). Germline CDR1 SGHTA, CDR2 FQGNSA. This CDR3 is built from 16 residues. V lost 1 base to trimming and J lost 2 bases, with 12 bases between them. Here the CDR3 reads CASSLVGQGTYNEQFF. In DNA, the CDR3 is TGTGCCAGCAGCTTAGTCGGGCAGGGCACCTACAATGAGCAGTTCTTC.

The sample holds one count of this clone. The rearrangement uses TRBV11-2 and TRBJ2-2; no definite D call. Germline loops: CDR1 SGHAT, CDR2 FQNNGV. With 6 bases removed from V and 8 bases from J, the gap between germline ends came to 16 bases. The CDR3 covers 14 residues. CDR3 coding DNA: TGTGCCAGCAGATCGATGCTGGCAGCTGGGGAGCTGTTTTTT. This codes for CASRSMLAAGELFF.

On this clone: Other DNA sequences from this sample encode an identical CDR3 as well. The CDR3 here is CAWSPSSYNEQFF. As DNA, the CDR3 is TGTGCCTGGAGCCCAAGCTCCTACAATGAGCAGTTCTTC. This sequence joins TRBV30 and TRBJ2-1, with unresolved D. This CDR3 is 13 amino acids long. Trimming pared 3 bases from V and 0 bases from J, leaving 6 bases between. In germline, CDR1 is GTSNPN, CDR2 SVGIG (reference sequence).

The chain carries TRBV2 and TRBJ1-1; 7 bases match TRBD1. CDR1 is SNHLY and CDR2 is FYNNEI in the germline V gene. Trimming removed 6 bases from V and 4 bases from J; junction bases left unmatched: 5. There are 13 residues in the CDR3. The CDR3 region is CASSPGQLTEAFF. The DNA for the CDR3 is TGTGCCAGCAGCCCGGGACAGCTCACTGAAGCTTTCTTT.

CDR3 coding DNA: TGTGCCAGCAGTGGGCGACAGGGGTATAGCAATCAGCCCCAGCATTTT. Encoded protein: CASSGRQGYSNQPQHF. V is TRBV6-1 and J is TRBJ1-5; 8 positions match TRBD1. The CDR3 spans 16 residues. Germline-derived CDR1 and CDR2 are MNHNS and SASEGT. Losses at the gene ends were 4 bases for V and 0 bases for J; bases not matched to a gene: 5.

This CDR3 reads CASSVQEREGFETQYF. For the CDR3, the DNA is TGTGCCAGCAGCGTCCAGGAGCGGGAGGGCTTCGAGACCCAGTACTTC. The V and J genes are TRBV5-4 and TRBJ2-5; 10 positions match TRBD2. The length of the CDR3 is 16 residues. The V gene end was trimmed by 4 bases and the J gene end by 5 bases; junction bases not matched to a gene: 11. Germline V CDR1 and CDR2: SGHNT, YYREEE (reference sequence).

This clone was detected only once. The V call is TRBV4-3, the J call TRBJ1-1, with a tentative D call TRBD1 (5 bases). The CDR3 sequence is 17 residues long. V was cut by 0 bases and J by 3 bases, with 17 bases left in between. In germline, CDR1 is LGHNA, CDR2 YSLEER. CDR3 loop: CASSQDPAGHSDTEAFF. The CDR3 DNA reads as TGCGCCAGCAGCCAAGATCCGGCAGGGCATAGTGACACTGAAGCTTTCTTT.

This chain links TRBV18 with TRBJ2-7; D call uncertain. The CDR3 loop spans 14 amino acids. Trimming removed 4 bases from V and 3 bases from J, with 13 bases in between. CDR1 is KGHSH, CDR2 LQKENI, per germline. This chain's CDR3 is CASSQSDMGYEQYF. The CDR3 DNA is TGTGCCAGCTCACAGTCAGACATGGGCTACGAGCAGTACTTC.

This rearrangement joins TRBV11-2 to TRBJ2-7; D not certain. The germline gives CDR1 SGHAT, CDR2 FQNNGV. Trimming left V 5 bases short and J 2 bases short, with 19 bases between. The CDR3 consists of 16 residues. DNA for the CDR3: TGTGCCAGCAGCCCCATATCCGGATCATTTCCCTACGAGCAGTACTTC. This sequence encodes CASSPISGSFPYEQYF.